In its sample, the clone carrying this T cell receptor (beta chain) was seen a few times. All gene names here are mouse names. The read comes to an end 1 residue before the CDR3 does, leaving the germline J gene to fill in the end. Trimming removed 2 bases at V and 7 bases at J, with 12 bases between. The CDR3 is 13 amino acids. Germline values: CDR1 KGHPV, CDR2 FQNQEV (reference sequence). Time point specified: mouse harvest day 14 after allogeneic transplant. The graft held 10^6 splenic CD5+ T cells and 10^7 T-cell-depleted bone marrow cells. The data belong to a study of tissue T cells after allogeneic stem cell transplantation. Sequencing of TCRbeta CDR3 at survey depth gave sequences and template counts. Data came from immunoSEQ multiplex PCR; TCRdb stores just in-frame clones and leaves some out. The table lists about 500 clones, approximately 48% of them singletons.

This chain uses TRBV26 with TRBJ2-7; D might be TRBD1 or TRBD2, each matching 6 bases. Sample: blood. The TCR originated in a female BALB/c mouse given C57BL/6 T cells with graft-versus-host disease after an allogeneic hematopoietic cell transplant. The CDR3 DNA, read in part, is TGTGCCAGCAGTCTGGCGGGGGCGGAGGAACAGTAC. The encoded protein is CASSLAGAEEQY. The whole CDR3 sequence reads CASSLAGAEEQYF.